This note documents a single T cell receptor beta chain sequence. This CDR3 spans 14 amino acids. V lost 7 bases and J lost 8; bases outside the gene matches: 10. Germline assignment: CDR1 MDHEN and CDR2 SYDVKM. The data are from a study of blood T cells in healthy people across ages. At the level of the study: The capture of about one barcoded beta molecule per two T cells was achieved by template switching.

Combining a sample-barcoded 5' primer with a J-beta primer mix, a second PCR ran for 7 to 11 cycles. MiXCR, run by TCRdb on the 5' RACE reads, gives a single entry per CDR3 protein. The sample includes about 1,500,000 distinct CDR3 sequences, 42% of them seen just once. The sequenced material came from blood. The TCR originated in a woman aged 18-30 years in good health. The V call is TRBV28, the J call TRBJ2-1; the match to TRBD2 covers 8 bases. CDR3 in DNA: TGTGCCAGCAAGACGGGACTAGGAGTCCATGAGCAGTTCTTC. Translation: CASKTGLGVHEQFF.